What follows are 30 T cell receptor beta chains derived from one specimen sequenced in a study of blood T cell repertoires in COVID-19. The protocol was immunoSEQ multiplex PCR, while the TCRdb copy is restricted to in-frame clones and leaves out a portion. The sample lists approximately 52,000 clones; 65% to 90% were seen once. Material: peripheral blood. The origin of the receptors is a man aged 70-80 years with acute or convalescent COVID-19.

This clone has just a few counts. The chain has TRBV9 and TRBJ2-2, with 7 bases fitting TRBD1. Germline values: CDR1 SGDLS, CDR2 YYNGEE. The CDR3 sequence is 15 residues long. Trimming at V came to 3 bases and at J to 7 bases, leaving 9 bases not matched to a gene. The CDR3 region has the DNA TGTGCCAGCAGCGAGGGGGCACAGGGAGTCGGGGAGCTGTTTTTT. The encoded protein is CASSEGAQGVGELFF.

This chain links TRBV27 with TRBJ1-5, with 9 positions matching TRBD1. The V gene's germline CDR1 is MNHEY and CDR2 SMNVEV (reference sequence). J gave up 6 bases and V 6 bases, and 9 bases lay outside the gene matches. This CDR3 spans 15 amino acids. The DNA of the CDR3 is TGTGCCAGCAGCCAAGGGACAGGGAGGGTTCAGCCCCAGCATTTT. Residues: CASSQGTGRVQPQHF.

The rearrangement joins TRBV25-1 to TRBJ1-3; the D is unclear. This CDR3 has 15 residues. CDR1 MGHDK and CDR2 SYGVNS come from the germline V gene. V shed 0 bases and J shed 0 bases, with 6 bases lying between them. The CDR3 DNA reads TGTGCCAGCAGTGAATACGGGATCTCTGGAAACACCATATATTTT. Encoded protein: CASSEYGISGNTIYF.

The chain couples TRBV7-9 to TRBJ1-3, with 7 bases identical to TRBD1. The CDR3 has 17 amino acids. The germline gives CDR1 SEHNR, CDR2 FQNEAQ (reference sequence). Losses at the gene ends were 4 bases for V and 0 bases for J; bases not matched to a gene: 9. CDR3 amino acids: CASSSMTGQLSGNTIYF. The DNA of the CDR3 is TGTGCCAGCAGCTCAATGACGGGACAGCTCTCTGGAAACACCATATATTTT. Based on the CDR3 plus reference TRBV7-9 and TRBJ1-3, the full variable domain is DTGVSQNPRHKITKRGQNVTFRCDPISEHNRLYWYRQTLGQGPEFLTYFQNEAQLEKSRLLSDRFSAERPKGSFSTLEIQRTEQGDSAMYLCASSSMTGQLSGNTIYFGEGSWLTVV.

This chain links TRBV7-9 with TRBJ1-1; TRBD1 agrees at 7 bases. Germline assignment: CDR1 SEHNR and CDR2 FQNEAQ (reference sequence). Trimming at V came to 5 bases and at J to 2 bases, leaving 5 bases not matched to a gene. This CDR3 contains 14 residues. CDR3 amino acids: CASSVGQTNTEAFF. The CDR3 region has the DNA TGTGCCAGCAGCGTGGGACAGACCAACACTGAAGCTTTCTTT. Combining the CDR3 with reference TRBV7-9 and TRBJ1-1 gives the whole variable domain DTGVSQNPRHKITKRGQNVTFRCDPISEHNRLYWYRQTLGQGPEFLTYFQNEAQLEKSRLLSDRFSAERPKGSFSTLEIQRTEQGDSAMYLCASSVGQTNTEAFFGQGTRLTVV.

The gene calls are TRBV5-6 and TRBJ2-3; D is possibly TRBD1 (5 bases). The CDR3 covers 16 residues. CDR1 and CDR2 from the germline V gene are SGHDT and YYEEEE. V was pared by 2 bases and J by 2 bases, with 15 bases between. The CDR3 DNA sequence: TGTGCCAGCAGCTTTTTAGGCAGTGGGGCCACAGATACGCAGTATTTT. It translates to CASSFLGSGATDTQYF.

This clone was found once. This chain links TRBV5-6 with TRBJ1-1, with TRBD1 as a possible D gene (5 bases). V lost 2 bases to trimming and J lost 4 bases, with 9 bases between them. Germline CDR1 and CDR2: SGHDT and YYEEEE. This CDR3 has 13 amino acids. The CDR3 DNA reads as TGTGCCAGCAGCTTTCTTGGGGCCACTGAAGCTTTCTTT. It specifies CASSFLGATEAFF.

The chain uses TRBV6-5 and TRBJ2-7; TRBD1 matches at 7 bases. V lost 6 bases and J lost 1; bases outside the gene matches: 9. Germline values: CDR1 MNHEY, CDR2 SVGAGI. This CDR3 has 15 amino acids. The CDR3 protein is CASRTPGTASYEQYF. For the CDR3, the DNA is TGTGCCAGCAGAACACCCGGGACAGCATCCTACGAGCAGTACTTC.

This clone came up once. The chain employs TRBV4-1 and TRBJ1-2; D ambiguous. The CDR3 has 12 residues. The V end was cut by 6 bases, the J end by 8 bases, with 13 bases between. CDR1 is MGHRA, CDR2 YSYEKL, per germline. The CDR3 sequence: CASRAPGIGYTF. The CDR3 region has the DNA TGCGCCAGCAGAGCCCCGGGGATCGGCTACACCTTC.

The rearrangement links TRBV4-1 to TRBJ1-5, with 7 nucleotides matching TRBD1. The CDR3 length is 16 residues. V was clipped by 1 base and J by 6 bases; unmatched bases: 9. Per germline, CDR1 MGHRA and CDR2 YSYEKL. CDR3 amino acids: CASSQASRGASQPQHF. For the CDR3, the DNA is TGCGCCAGCAGCCAAGCGTCCAGGGGGGCGAGTCAGCCCCAGCATTTT.

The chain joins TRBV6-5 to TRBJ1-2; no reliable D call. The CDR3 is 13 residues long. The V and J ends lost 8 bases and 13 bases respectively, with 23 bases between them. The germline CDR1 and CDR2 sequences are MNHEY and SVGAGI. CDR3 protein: CASGLGGQGVITF. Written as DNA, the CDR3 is TGTGCCAGCGGGTTGGGAGGGCAAGGAGTAATCACCTTC.

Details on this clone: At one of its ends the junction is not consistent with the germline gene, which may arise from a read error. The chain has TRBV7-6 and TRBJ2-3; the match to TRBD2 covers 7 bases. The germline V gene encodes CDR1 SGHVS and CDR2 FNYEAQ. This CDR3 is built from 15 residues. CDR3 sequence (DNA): TGTGCCAGCACCTTAAGCGGGGCGAGCACAGATACGCAGTATTTT. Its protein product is CASTLSGASTDTQYF. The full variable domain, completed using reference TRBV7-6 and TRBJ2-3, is GAGVSQSPRYKVTKRGQDVALRCDPISGHVSLYWYRQALGQGPEFLTYFNYEAQQDKSGLPNDRFSAERPEGSISTLTIQRTEQRDSAMYRCASTLSGASTDTQYFGPGTRLTVL.

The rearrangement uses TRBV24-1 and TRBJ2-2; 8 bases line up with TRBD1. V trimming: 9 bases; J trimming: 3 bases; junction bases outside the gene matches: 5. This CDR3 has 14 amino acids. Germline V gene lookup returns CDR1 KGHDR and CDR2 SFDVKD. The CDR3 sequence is CATAGQGDTGELFF. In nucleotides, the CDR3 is TGTGCCACCGCCGGACAGGGCGACACCGGGGAGCTGTTTTTT.

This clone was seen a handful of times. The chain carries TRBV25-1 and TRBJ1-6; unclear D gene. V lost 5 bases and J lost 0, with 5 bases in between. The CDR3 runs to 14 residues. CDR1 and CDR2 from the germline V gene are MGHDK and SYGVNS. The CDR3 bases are TGTGCCAGCAGTTGGAGCTCCTATAATTCACCCCTCCACTTT. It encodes CASSWSSYNSPLHF.

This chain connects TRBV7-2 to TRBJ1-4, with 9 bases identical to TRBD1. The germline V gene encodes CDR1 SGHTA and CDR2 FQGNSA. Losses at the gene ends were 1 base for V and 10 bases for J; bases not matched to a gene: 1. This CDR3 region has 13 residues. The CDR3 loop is CASSLGQGGKLFF. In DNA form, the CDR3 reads TGTGCCAGCAGCTTAGGACAGGGGGGAAAACTGTTTTTT.

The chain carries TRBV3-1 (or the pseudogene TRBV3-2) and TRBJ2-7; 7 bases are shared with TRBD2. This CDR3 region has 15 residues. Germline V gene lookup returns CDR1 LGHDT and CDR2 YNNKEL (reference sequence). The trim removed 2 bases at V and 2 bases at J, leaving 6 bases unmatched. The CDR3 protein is CASSQNPSGTYEQYF. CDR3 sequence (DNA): TGTGCCAGCAGCCAAAACCCTAGCGGAACCTACGAGCAGTACTTC.

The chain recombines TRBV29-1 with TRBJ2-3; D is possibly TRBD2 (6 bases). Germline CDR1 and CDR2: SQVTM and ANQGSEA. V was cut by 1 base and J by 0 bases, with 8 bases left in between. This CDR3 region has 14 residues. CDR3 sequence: CSVEGGTSTDTQYF. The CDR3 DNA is TGCAGCGTTGAAGGCGGGACTAGCACAGATACGCAGTATTTT.

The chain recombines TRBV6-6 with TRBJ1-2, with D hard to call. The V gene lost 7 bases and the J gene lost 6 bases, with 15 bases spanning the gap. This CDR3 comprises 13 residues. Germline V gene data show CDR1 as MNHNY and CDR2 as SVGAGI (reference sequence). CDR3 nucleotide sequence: TGTGCCAGCACCACCCCGAGGGTCGATGGCTACACCTTC. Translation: CASTTPRVDGYTF.

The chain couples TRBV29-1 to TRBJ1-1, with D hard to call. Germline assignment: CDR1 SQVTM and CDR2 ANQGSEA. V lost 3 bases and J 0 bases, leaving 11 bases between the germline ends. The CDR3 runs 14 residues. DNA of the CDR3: TGCAGCGTTGATTCGCACCTATTGAACACTGAAGCTTTCTTT. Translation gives CSVDSHLLNTEAFF.

The CDR3 sequence is CASSPQTDTQYF. CDR3 nucleotide sequence: TGCGCCAGCAGCCCACAGACAGATACGCAGTATTTT. V gene TRBV4-1 combines with J gene TRBJ2-3; D is unresolved. V lost 4 bases, J lost 3 bases, and 5 bases lay in between. The CDR3 consists of 12 residues. The V gene's germline CDR1 is MGHRA and CDR2 YSYEKL.

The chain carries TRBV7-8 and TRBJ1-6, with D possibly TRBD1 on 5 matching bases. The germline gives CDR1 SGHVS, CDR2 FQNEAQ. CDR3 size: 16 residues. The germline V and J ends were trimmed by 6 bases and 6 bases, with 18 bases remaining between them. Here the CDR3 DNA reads TGTGCCAGCAGTCCTAACGGGGGAATTGGTAATTCACCCCTCCACTTT. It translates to CASSPNGGIGNSPLHF.

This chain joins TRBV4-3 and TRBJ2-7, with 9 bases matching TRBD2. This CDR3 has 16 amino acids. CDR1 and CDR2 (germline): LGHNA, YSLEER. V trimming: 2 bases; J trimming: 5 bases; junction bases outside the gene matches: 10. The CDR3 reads CASSQLTSSGKNEQYF. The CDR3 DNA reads TGCGCCAGCAGCCAATTAACGTCTAGCGGGAAGAACGAGCAGTACTTC.

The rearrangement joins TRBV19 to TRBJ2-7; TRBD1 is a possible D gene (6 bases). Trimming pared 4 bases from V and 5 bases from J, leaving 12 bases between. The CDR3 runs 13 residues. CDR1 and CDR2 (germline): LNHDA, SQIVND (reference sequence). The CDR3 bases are TGTGCCAGTAGTACCGGGGACACCCACGAGCAGTACTTC. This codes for CASSTGDTHEQYF.

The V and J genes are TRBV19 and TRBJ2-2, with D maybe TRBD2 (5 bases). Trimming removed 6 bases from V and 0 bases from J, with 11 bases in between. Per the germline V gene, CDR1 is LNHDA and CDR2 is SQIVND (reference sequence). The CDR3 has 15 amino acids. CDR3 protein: CASRGLASNTGELFF. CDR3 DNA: TGTGCCAGTAGAGGGCTAGCCTCGAACACCGGGGAGCTGTTTTTT.

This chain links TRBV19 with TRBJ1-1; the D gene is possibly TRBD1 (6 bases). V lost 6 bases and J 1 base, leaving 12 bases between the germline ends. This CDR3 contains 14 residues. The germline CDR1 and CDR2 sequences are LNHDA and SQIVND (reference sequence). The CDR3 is CASRTDRPNTEAFF. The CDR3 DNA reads TGTGCCAGTAGGACCGACAGGCCGAACACTGAAGCTTTCTTT.

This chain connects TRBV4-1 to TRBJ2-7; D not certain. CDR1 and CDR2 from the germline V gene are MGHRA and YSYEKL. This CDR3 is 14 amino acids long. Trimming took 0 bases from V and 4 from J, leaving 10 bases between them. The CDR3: CASSQDKSRYEQYF. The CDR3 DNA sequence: TGCGCCAGCAGCCAAGATAAGAGCCGGTACGAGCAGTACTTC.

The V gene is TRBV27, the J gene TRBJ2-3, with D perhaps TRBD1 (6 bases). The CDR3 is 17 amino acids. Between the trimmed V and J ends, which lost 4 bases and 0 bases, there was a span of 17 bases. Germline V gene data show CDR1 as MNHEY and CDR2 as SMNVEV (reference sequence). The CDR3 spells CASSYITGSVSTDTQYF. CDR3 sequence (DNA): TGTGCCAGCAGTTACATCACAGGGTCCGTTAGCACAGATACGCAGTATTTT.

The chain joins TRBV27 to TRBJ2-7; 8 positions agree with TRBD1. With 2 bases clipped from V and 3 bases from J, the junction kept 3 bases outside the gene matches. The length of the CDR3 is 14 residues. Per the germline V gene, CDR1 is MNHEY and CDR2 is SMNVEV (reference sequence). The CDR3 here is CASSLTGGIYEQYF. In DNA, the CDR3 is TGTGCCAGCAGTTTAACAGGGGGTATCTACGAGCAGTACTTC.

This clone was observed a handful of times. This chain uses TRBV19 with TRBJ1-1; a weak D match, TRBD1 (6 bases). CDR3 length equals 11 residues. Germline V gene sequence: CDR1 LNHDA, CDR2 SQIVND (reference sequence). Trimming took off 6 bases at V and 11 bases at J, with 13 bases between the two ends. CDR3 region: CASRQGDYAFF. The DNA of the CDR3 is TGTGCCAGTAGACAGGGAGACTATGCTTTCTTT. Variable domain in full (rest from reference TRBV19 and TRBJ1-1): DGGITQSPKYLFRKEGQNVTLSCEQNLNHDAMYWYRQDPGQGLRLIYYSQIVNDFQKGDIAEGYSVSREKKESFPLTVTSAQKNPTAFYLCASRQGDYAFFGQGTRLTVV.

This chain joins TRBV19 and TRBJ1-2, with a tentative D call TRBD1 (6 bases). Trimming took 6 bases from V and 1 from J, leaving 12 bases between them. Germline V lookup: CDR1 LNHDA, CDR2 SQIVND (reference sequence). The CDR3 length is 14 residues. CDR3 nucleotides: TGTGCCAGTAGCCACAGGGCCCTTAACTATGGCTACACCTTC. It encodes CASSHRALNYGYTF.